The entry that follows covers one TCR beta chain sequence. The sample comes from a study of OX40 agonist ivuxolimab in advanced cancers. Study overall: Patients were dosed with the agonistic anti-OX40 (CD134) antibody ivuxolimab. Head and neck, renal cell, melanoma or hepatocellular carcinoma were the cancers that dose-escalation patients had. Among those enrolled, mean age was approximately 60 years (range roughly 23 to 90) and about 79% were male. The eligibility criteria allowed prior anti-PD-1, anti-PD-L1 or anti-CTLA-4 therapy, and about 40% had some.

TCRdb's table, derived via immunoSEQ multiplex PCR, lists solely in-frame clones and lacks some. The sample includes 98,000 or so clones, around nine tenths seen only once; the top ten take about 0.82%. V was pared by 4 bases and J by 4 bases, with 16 bases between. CDR1 and CDR2 (germline): MRHNA, SNTAGT. The length of the CDR3 is 15 residues. The sample here was CD4+ or CD8+ T cells sorted from blood, taken in a trial of the OX40 agonist ivuxolimab. This TCR was sampled from an adult with an advanced solid tumor such as melanoma, head and neck, liver or kidney cancer. This chain connects TRBV6-4 to TRBJ1-1, with D unresolved. DNA of the CDR3: TGTGCCAGCAGTGCCGACCCGGGTCCGCGCACTGAAGCTTTCTTT. Translation: CASSADPGPRTEAFF.